The 20 T cell receptor beta chains below all came from one sample that was sequenced in a study of T cell changes during pregnancy in multiple sclerosis. Repertoires were generated with immunoSEQ multiplex PCR, while TCRdb's copy carries only in-frame clones and drops some. The sample contains over 100,000 clones, 90% to 95% of which appear only once. The sequencing here drew on peripheral blood, taken in the third trimester of pregnancy. The receptors were sampled from a female donor with multiple sclerosis, enrolled in a pregnancy study.

This chain joins TRBV7-9 and TRBJ2-3; D gene unclear. Trimming took 3 bases from V and 5 from J, leaving 12 bases between them. This CDR3 has 14 amino acids. The germline gives CDR1 SEHNR, CDR2 FQNEAQ (reference sequence). CDR3: CASSFSAVLDTQYF. Written as DNA, the CDR3 is TGTGCCAGCAGCTTTTCCGCGGTGTTAGATACGCAGTATTTT.

The J gene is TRBJ1-2, the V gene TRBV19; D ambiguous. The CDR3 loop spans 13 amino acids. With 7 bases removed from V and 7 bases from J, the gap between germline ends came to 16 bases. CDR1 is LNHDA, CDR2 SQIVND, per germline (reference sequence). In nucleotides, the CDR3 is TGTGCCAGTACGGGGAGTCAGGCGACTGGCTACACCTTC. Encoded protein: CASTGSQATGYTF.

This chain uses TRBV11-2 with TRBJ1-3; D perhaps matches TRBD1 (6 bases). This CDR3 has 15 amino acids. The germline gives CDR1 SGHAT, CDR2 FQNNGV. V was shortened by 2 bases and J by 7 bases, with 15 bases between the two germline ends. The CDR3 sequence is CASSLSRYRENTIYF. The DNA for the CDR3 is TGTGCCAGCAGCTTAAGTCGATACAGGGAGAACACCATATATTTT.

The table lists this clone with a count of one. The chain employs TRBV6-6 and TRBJ1-1; 8 positions agree with TRBD1. Germline lookup yields CDR1 MNHNY and CDR2 SVGAGI (reference sequence). The CDR3 length is 15 residues. With 6 bases clipped from V and 5 bases from J, the junction kept 11 bases outside the gene matches. CDR3 protein: CASSPQGAFMTEAFF. The CDR3 DNA reads as TGTGCCAGCAGCCCCCAGGGGGCCTTTATGACTGAAGCTTTCTTT.

The V gene is TRBV27, the J gene TRBJ2-3, with D possibly TRBD2 on 5 matching bases. V was cut by 6 bases and J by 3 bases, with 13 bases left in between. This CDR3 has 14 amino acids. Per germline, CDR1 MNHEY and CDR2 SMNVEV (reference sequence). The CDR3 protein is CASRHQRETDTQYF. In nucleotides, the CDR3 is TGTGCCAGCAGGCACCAAAGGGAGACAGATACGCAGTATTTT.

This clone was counted between two and nine times. This chain joins TRBV29-1 and TRBJ1-1, with D hard to call. The V gene's germline CDR1 is SQVTM and CDR2 ANQGSEA. The CDR3 loop spans 13 amino acids. Trimming pared 4 bases from V and 1 base from J, leaving 10 bases between. CDR3 sequence (DNA): TGCAGCGTTGGCCTAGCGGCGAACACTGAAGCTTTCTTT. Its translation: CSVGLAANTEAFF. Filled out from reference TRBV29-1 and TRBJ1-1, the complete variable domain reads SAVISQKPSRDICQRGTSLTIQCQVDSQVTMMFWYRQQPGQSLTLIATANQGSEATYESGFVIDKFPISRPNLTFSTLTVSNMSPEDSSIYLCSVGLAANTEAFFGQGTRLTVV.

The J gene is TRBJ1-1, the V gene TRBV9; no clear D gene. The V gene's germline CDR1 is SGDLS and CDR2 YYNGEE. Deletions cut 4 bases from V and 5 bases from J, with 18 bases between. The CDR3 runs 15 residues. CDR3: CASSKTTSVATEAFF. For the CDR3, the DNA is TGTGCCAGCAGCAAAACCACAAGCGTGGCGACTGAAGCTTTCTTT.

CDR3 sequence: CSVVLQGLGGYTF. CDR3 DNA sequence: TGCAGCGTCGTATTACAGGGGTTGGGTGGCTACACCTTC. This rearrangement joins TRBV29-1 to TRBJ1-2; 7 bases align to TRBD1. CDR1 and CDR2 (germline): SQVTM, ANQGSEA. This CDR3 has 13 residues. J was trimmed by 7 bases and V by 6 bases; bases with no gene match: 11.

J is TRBJ2-7 and V is TRBV7-9; TRBD1 agrees at 7 bases. The germline V gene has CDR1 SEHNR and CDR2 FQNEAQ (reference sequence). V lost 4 bases to trimming and J lost 3 bases; unmatched junction nucleotides: 9. This CDR3 spans 15 amino acids. The CDR3 nucleotides read TGTGCCAGCAGCTACGTCGACAGGGAATACTACGAGCAGTACTTC. Translation: CASSYVDREYYEQYF.

This clone appeared once. The chain employs TRBV6-5 and TRBJ2-6; D not resolved. The germline V gene has CDR1 MNHEY and CDR2 SVGAGI. Trimming cost V 2 bases and J 0 bases, with 8 bases left between them. The CDR3 consists of 16 residues. The CDR3 sequence: CASSYAIGSGANVLTF. CDR3 DNA: TGTGCCAGCAGTTACGCGATCGGCTCTGGGGCCAACGTCCTGACTTTC.

The rearrangement joins TRBV7-6 to TRBJ2-5; 12 positions agree with TRBD2. The germline V gene encodes CDR1 SGHVS and CDR2 FNYEAQ. Trimming at V came to 5 bases and at J to 5 bases, leaving 6 bases not matched to a gene. This CDR3 has 15 residues. CDR3 amino acids: CASSLSSGGAETQYF. DNA for the CDR3: TGTGCCAGCAGCCTATCTAGCGGGGGGGCGGAGACCCAGTACTTC.

V and J are TRBV9 and TRBJ1-6; 7 bases match TRBD1. The junction had 4 bases not matched to a gene; V was cut back by 6 bases and J by 4 bases. CDR3 length equals 14 residues. Germline CDR1 SGDLS, CDR2 YYNGEE. As DNA, the CDR3 is TGTGCCAGCACCGGGGGACAGTATAATTCACCCCTCCACTTT. This sequence encodes CASTGGQYNSPLHF.

This sequence joins TRBV7-3 and TRBJ2-1; 10 positions agree with TRBD2. In germline, CDR1 is SGHTA, CDR2 FQGTGA. The CDR3 extends over 15 amino acids. V dropped 8 bases and J dropped 0; count of bases not matched to a gene: 4. CDR3 sequence reads: CASGLAGASYNEQFF. CDR3 bases: TGTGCCAGCGGCCTAGCGGGAGCCTCCTACAATGAGCAGTTCTTC.

V usage is TRBV21-1 and J usage is TRBJ2-1; TRBD1, the D gene given by the table, was not confirmed from the DNA. TRBV21-1 has pseudogene status. This CDR3 contains 18 residues. The CDR3 loop reads CASSKGARRDRGRDEQFF. CDR3 nucleotide sequence: TGTGCCAGCAGCAAAGGAGCTCGGAGGGACAGGGGAAGGGATGAGCAGTTCTTC.

The chain carries TRBV19 and TRBJ1-1, with 10 bases fitting TRBD1. The CDR3 contains 15 residues. The germline V gene encodes CDR1 LNHDA and CDR2 SQIVND (reference sequence). Germline trimming cut 4 bases from V and 3 bases from J; bases unmatched to any gene: 5. The CDR3 loop is CASSTRTGGYTEAFF. For the CDR3, the DNA is TGTGCCAGTAGTACCAGGACAGGGGGTTACACTGAAGCTTTCTTT.

The V gene is TRBV28, the J gene TRBJ1-5; D is unresolved. V dropped 6 bases and J dropped 0 bases, with 9 bases sitting between them. CDR1 and CDR2 from the germline V gene are MDHEN and SYDVKM. This CDR3 contains 14 residues. CDR3 protein: CASRHRSSNQPQHF. Here the CDR3 DNA reads TGTGCCAGCAGGCATAGAAGTAGCAATCAGCCCCAGCATTTT.

This clone has just a few counts. Within the sample, other DNA sequences also encode this same CDR3. The rearrangement links TRBV7-9 to TRBJ2-7, with a possible D match to TRBD1 (6 bases). V shed 5 bases and J shed 4 bases, with 12 bases lying between them. The CDR3 covers 13 residues. The V gene's germline CDR1 is SEHNR and CDR2 FQNEAQ (reference sequence). CDR3 DNA sequence: TGTGCCAGCAGCCCCGGGACACGTTACGAGCAGTACTTC. Translating gives CASSPGTRYEQYF.

The V gene is TRBV19, the J gene TRBJ2-5, with TRBD1 as a possible D gene (5 bases). CDR3 size: 13 residues. The V gene lost 4 bases and the J gene lost 0 bases, with 6 bases spanning the gap. The germline V gene has CDR1 LNHDA and CDR2 SQIVND (reference sequence). The DNA of the CDR3 is TGTGCCAGTAGTACAGGGAACCAAGAGACCCAGTACTTC. This encodes CASSTGNQETQYF.

The J gene is TRBJ2-1, the V gene TRBV9; 8 nucleotides line up with TRBD2. The CDR3 covers 15 residues. Unmatched junction bases numbered 4, after V lost 0 bases and J lost 5 bases. Germline V gives CDR1 SGDLS, CDR2 YYNGEE. The CDR3 sequence: CASSVGGGYDNEQFF. For the CDR3, the DNA is TGTGCCAGCAGCGTAGGCGGGGGGTACGACAATGAGCAGTTCTTC.

This sequence joins TRBV30 and TRBJ2-1, with a possible D match to TRBD2 (5 bases). The CDR3 covers 14 residues. Germline V CDR1 and CDR2: GTSNPN, SVGIG (reference sequence). Trimming left V 3 bases short and J 4 bases short, with 13 bases between. CDR3 nucleotides: TGTGCCTGGAGCGGGGTCCGGGCGTACAATGAGCAGTTCTTC. Protein sequence: CAWSGVRAYNEQFF.